This T cell receptor (beta chain) was recorded in a study of shared clonotypes between healthy human individuals. As for the study in general: The plates for each donor numbered three CD4 naive, three CD4 memory, two CD8 naive and one CD8 memory.

Some clones are missing from TCRdb's copy, which holds only in-frame ones; the method was immunoSEQ multiplex PCR. The table lists approximately 2,000,000 clones, roughly 95% of them singletons. The naive CD8 subset, CD45RO-negative cells positively selected for CCR7, excluded terminally differentiated effector memory CD45RA+ cells. Germline V gives CDR1 SQVTM, CDR2 ANQGSEA. Trimming removed 4 bases from V and 3 bases from J, with 10 bases in between. This CDR3 contains 12 residues. Sequenced sample: naive CD8+ T cells from PBMCs. This chain joins TRBV29-1 and TRBJ2-7; D call uncertain. This TCR derives from a man aged 18 to 29 in good health. Some clones in this sample may be carry-over from other donors' samples. The CDR3 here is CSVGALDYEQYF. CDR3 DNA: TGCAGCGTTGGGGCCCTTGACTACGAGCAGTACTTC.